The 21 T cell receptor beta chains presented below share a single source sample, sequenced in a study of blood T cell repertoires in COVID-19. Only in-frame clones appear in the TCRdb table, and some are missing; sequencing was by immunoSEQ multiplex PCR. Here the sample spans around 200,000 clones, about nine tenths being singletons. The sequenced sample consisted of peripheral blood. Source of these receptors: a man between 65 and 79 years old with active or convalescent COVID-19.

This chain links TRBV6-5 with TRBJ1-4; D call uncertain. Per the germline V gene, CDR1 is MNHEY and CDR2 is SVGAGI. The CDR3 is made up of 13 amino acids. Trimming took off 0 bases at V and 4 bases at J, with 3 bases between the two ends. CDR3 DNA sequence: TGTGCCAGCAGTTACTCTATTAATGAAAAACTGTTTTTT. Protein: CASSYSINEKLFF.

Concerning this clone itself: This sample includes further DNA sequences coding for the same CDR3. The CDR3 DNA is TGCGCCAGCAGCCTGGAGGGACAGAACACTGAAGCTTTCTTT. Protein product: CASSLEGQNTEAFF. V is TRBV5-1 and J is TRBJ1-1, with D possibly TRBD1 on 6 matching bases. The CDR3 loop spans 14 amino acids. V dropped 4 bases and J dropped 1 base, with 11 bases sitting between them. Germline V gene lookup returns CDR1 SGHRS and CDR2 YFSETQ.

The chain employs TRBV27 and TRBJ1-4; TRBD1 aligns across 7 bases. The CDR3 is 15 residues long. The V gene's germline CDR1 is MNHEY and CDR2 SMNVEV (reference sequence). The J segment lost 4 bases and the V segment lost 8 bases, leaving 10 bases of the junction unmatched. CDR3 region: CASRRGTVSNEKLFF. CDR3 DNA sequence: TGTGCCAGCCGTCGGGGGACAGTCAGTAATGAAAAACTGTTTTTT.

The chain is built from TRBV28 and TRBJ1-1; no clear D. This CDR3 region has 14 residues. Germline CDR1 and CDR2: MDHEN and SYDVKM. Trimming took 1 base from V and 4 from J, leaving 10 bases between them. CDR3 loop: CASSLYAVGTEAFF. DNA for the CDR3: TGTGCCAGCAGTTTATATGCGGTGGGCACTGAAGCTTTCTTT. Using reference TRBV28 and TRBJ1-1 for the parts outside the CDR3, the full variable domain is DVKVTQSSRYLVKRTGEKVFLECVQDMDHENMFWYRQDPGLGLRLIYFSYDVKMKEKGDIPEGYSVSREKKERFSLILESASTNQTSMYLCASSLYAVGTEAFFGQGTRLTVV.

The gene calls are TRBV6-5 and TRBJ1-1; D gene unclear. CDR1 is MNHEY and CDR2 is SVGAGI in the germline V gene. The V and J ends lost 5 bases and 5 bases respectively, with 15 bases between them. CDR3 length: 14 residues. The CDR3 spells CASSRRRLGTEAFF. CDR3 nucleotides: TGTGCCAGCAGTAGGCGGAGGTTGGGGACTGAAGCTTTCTTT.

The CDR3 DNA sequence: TGTGCCAGCAGTCAACACAGGGACGCTTTCTTT. It yields the protein CASSQHRDAFF. This chain connects TRBV6-2 or TRBV6-3 to TRBJ1-1; D might be TRBD1 (6 bases). The CDR3 is 11 amino acids. CDR1 is MNHEY, CDR2 SVGEGT, per germline. Trimming pared 5 bases from V and 11 bases from J, leaving 12 bases between.

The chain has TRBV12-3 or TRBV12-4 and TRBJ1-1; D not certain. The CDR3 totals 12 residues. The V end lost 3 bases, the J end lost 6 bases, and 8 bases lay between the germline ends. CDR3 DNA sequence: TGTGCCAGCAGTTTGACAAGTGCTGAAGCTTTCTTT. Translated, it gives CASSLTSAEAFF.

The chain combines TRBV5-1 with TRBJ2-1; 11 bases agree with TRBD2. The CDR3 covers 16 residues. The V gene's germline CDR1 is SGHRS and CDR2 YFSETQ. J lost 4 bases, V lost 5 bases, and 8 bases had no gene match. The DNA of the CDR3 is TGCGCCAGCAGTTTGACTAGCGGGACACCGTACAATGAGCAGTTCTTC. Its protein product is CASSLTSGTPYNEQFF.

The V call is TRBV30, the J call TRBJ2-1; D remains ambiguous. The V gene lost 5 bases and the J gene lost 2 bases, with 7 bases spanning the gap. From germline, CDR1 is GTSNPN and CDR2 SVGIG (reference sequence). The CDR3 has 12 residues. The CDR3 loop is CAWGTTYNEQFF. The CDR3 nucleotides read TGTGCCTGGGGCACAACCTACAATGAGCAGTTCTTC.

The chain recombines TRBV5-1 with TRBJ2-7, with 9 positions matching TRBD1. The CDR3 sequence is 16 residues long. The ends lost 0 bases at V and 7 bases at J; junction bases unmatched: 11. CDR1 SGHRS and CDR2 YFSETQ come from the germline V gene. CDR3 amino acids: CASSLVEPGQGEEQYF. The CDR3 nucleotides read TGCGCCAGCAGCTTGGTCGAACCGGGACAGGGTGAGGAGCAGTACTTC.

The DNA of the CDR3 is TGTGCCAGCAGACGACAGGGACCCAGCTCCTACGAGCAGTACTTC. Protein sequence: CASRRQGPSSYEQYF. V usage is TRBV7-9 and J usage is TRBJ2-7, with 7 bases fitting TRBD1. The CDR3 covers 15 residues. V gave up 6 bases and J gave up 0 bases; unmatched junction bases: 8. Per the germline V gene, CDR1 is SEHNR and CDR2 is FQNEAQ (reference sequence).

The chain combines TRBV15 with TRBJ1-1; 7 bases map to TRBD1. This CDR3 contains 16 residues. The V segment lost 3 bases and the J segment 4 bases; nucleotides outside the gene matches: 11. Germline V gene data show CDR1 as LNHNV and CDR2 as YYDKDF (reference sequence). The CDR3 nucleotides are TGTGCCACCAGCAGGCCCCGACAGGGTTTAGGCACTGAAGCTTTCTTT. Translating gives CATSRPRQGLGTEAFF. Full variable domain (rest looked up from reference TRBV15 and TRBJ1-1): DAMVIQNPRYQVTQFGKPVTLSCSQTLNHNVMYWYQQKSSQAPKLLFHYYDKDFNNEADTPDNFQSRRPNTSFCFLDIRSPGLGDTAMYLCATSRPRQGLGTEAFFGQGTRLTVV.

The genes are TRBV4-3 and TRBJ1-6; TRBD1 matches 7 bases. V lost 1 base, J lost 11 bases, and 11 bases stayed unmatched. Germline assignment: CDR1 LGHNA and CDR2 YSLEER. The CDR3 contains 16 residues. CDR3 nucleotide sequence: TGCGCCAGCAGCCAAGGTCGGGCAGGGGGAATTCCACCCCTCCACTTT. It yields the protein CASSQGRAGGIPPLHF.

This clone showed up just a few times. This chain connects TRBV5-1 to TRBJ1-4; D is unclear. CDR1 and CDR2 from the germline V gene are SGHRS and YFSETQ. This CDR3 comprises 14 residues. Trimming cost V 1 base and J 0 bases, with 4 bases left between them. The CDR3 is CASSLQTTNEKLFF. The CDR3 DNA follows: TGCGCCAGCAGCTTGCAGACAACTAATGAAAAACTGTTTTTT. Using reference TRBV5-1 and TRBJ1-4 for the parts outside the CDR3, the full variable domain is KAGVTQTPRYLIKTRGQQVTLSCSPISGHRSVSWYQQTPGQGLQFLFEYFSETQRNKGNFPGRFSGRQFSNSRSEMNVSTLELGDSALYLCASSLQTTNEKLFFGSGTQLSVL.

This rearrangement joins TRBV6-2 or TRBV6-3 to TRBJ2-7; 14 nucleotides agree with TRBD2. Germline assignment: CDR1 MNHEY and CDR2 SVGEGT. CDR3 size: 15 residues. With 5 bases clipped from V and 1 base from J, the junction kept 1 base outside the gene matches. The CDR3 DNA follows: TGTGCCAGCAGTGGACTAGCGGGAGGTTCCTACGAGCAGTACTTC. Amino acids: CASSGLAGGSYEQYF.

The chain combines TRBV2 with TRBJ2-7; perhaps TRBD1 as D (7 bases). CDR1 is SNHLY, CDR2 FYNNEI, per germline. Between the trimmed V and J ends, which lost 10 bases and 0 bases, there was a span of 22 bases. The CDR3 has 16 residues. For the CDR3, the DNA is TGTGCCACCCGACAGGGCCGGGGGTCCCCCTCCTACGAGCAGTACTTC. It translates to CATRQGRGSPSYEQYF.

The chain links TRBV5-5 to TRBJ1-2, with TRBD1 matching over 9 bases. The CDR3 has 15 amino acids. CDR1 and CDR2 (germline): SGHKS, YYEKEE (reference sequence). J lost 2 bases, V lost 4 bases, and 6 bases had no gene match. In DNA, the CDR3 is TGTGCCAGCAGCGCAACCGGGACAGGGAACTATGGCTACACCTTC. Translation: CASSATGTGNYGYTF.

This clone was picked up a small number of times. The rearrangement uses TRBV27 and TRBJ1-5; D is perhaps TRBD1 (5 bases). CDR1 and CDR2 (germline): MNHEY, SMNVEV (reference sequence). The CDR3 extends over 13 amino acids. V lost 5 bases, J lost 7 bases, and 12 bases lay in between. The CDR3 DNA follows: TGTGCCAGCAGTCCAACAACAGGCCAGCCCCAGCATTTT. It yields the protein CASSPTTGQPQHF.

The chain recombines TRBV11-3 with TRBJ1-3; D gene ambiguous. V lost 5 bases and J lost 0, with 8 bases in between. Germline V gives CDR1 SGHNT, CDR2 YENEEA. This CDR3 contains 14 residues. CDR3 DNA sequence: TGTGCCAGCAGCGATGTGAGCTCTGGAAACACCATATATTTT. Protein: CASSDVSSGNTIYF.

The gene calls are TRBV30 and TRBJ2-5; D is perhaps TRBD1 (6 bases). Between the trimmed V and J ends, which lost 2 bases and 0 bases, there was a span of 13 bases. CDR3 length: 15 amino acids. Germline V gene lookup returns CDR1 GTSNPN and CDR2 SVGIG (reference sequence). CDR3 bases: TGTGCCTGGAGTTCGGACAGTCTGTACCAAGAGACCCAGTACTTC. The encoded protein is CAWSSDSLYQETQYF.

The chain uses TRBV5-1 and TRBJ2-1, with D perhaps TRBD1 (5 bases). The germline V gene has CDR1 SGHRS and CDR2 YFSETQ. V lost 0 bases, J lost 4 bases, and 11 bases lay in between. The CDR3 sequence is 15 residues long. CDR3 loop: CASSLDGHPYNEQFF. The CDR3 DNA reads TGCGCCAGCAGCTTGGACGGACACCCTTACAATGAGCAGTTCTTC.